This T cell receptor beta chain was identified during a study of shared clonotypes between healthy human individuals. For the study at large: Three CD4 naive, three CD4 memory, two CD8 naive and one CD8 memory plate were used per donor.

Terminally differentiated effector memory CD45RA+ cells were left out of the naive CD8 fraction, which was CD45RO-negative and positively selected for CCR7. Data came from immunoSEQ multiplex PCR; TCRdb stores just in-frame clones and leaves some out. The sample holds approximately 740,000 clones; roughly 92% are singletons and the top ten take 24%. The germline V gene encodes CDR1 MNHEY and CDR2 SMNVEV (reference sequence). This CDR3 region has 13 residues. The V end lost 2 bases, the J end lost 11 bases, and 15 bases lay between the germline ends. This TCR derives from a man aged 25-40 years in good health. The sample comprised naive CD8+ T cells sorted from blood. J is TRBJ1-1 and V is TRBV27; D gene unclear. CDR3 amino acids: CASSLDVPGDAFF. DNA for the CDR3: TGTGCCAGCAGTTTAGATGTTCCCGGGGATGCTTTCTTT.